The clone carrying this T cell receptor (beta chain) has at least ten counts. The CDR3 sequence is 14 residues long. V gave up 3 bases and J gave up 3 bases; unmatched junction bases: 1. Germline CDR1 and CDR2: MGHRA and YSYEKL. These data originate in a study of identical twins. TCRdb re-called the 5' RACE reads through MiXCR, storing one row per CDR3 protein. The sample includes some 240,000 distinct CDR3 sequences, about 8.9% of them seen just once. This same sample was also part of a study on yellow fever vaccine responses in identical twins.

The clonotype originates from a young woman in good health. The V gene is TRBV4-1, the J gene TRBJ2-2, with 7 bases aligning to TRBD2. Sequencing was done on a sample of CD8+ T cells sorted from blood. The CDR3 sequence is CASSQGLYTGELFF. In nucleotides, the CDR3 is TGCGCCAGCAGCCAGGGACTATACACCGGGGAGCTGTTTTTT.